The 9 T cell receptor beta chains given below trace back to one sample, sequenced in a study of T cell responses to AZD1222 COVID-19 vaccine. Measured with immunoSEQ multiplex PCR; TCRdb has only the in-frame clones, and not every one. Among approximately 98,000 clones listed, approximately 89% were seen once. The sample here was peripheral blood, taken on day 0 of MenACWY control vaccination. These receptor sequences come from an adult in good health.

The chain joins TRBV27 to TRBJ1-5; TRBD1 is a possible D gene (5 bases). Looked up from germline, CDR1 is MNHEY and CDR2 is SMNVEV (reference sequence). Trimming took 2 bases from V and 4 from J, leaving 12 bases between them. The CDR3 is made up of 15 amino acids. DNA of the CDR3: TGTGCCAGCAGTTTAGAAGGGTCAGGGAATCAGCCCCAGCATTTT. Protein product: CASSLEGSGNQPQHF.

The chain employs TRBV5-4 and TRBJ2-4, with a possible D match to TRBD2 (6 bases). Germline V gene data show CDR1 as SGHNT and CDR2 as YYREEE (reference sequence). The CDR3 runs 14 residues. CDR3 amino acids: CVMSGGVTKNIQYF. The CDR3 DNA reads as TGTGTGATGAGCGGAGGGGTTACCAAAAACATTCAGTACTTC.

The V call is TRBV12-3 or TRBV12-4, the J call TRBJ2-6; the D is unclear. This CDR3 is built from 12 residues. V was shortened by 6 bases and J by 9 bases, with 9 bases between the two germline ends. The CDR3 reads CASSPPHNVLTF. The CDR3, as DNA: TGTGCCAGCAGCCCTCCCCACAACGTCCTGACTTTC.

This chain joins TRBV4-1 and TRBJ2-3; the match to TRBD2 covers 10 bases. Germline CDR1 MGHRA, CDR2 YSYEKL. The CDR3 covers 17 residues. The trim removed 1 base at V and 4 bases at J, leaving 8 bases unmatched. The CDR3 region is CASSQGPAGGISDTQYF. The CDR3 nucleotides read TGCGCCAGCAGCCAAGGCCCAGCGGGGGGGATCTCAGATACGCAGTATTTT.

This chain joins TRBV6-5 and TRBJ2-1; weak D call: TRBD2 (5 bases). The CDR3 sequence is 15 residues long. Trimming left V 1 base short and J 4 bases short, with 11 bases between. Germline loops: CDR1 MNHEY, CDR2 SVGAGI. This CDR3 reads CASSYWSTGYNEQFF. The CDR3 region has the DNA TGTGCCAGCAGTTACTGGTCGACGGGGTACAATGAGCAGTTCTTC.

This chain connects TRBV6-6 to TRBJ1-2; the D is unclear. Germline lookup yields CDR1 MNHNY and CDR2 SVGAGI (reference sequence). The V gene lost 0 bases and the J gene lost 8 bases, with 13 bases spanning the gap. The CDR3 runs 14 residues. CDR3 nucleotides: TGTGCCAGCAGTTACTCGCAGCCTACGGAGGGCTACACCTTC. Protein: CASSYSQPTEGYTF.

This clone was seen just once. The chain links TRBV29-1 to TRBJ1-2; 8 bases match TRBD1. This CDR3 is built from 13 residues. CDR1 is SQVTM, CDR2 ANQGSEA, per germline. With V trimmed by 6 bases and J by 8 bases, 11 bases remained unmatched. In DNA, the CDR3 is TGCAGCGTAGCCGTCGGACAGGGCGACGGCTACACCTTC. Amino acid sequence: CSVAVGQGDGYTF. The full variable domain, rest sourced from reference TRBV29-1 and TRBJ1-2, is SAVISQKPSRDICQRGTSLTIQCQVDSQVTMMFWYRQQPGQSLTLIATANQGSEATYESGFVIDKFPISRPNLTFSTLTVSNMSPEDSSIYLCSVAVGQGDGYTFGSGTRLTVV.

The chain recombines TRBV28 with TRBJ2-7, with D perhaps matching TRBD1 (5 bases). Germline assignment: CDR1 MDHEN and CDR2 SYDVKM. CDR3 length equals 15 residues. Trimming shortened V by 5 bases and J by 0 bases, and 14 bases separated the two germline ends. In nucleotides, the CDR3 is TGTGCCAGCAGTCTCTCACAGGATATCTCCTACGAGCAGTACTTC. Translation: CASSLSQDISYEQYF.

J is TRBJ1-1 and V is TRBV7-3; a weak D match, TRBD1 (6 bases). Between the trimmed V and J ends, which lost 5 bases and 1 base, there was a span of 14 bases. The CDR3 runs to 15 residues. Germline V CDR1 and CDR2: SGHTA, FQGTGA. CDR3 protein: CASSPRGPGNTEAFF. The CDR3 DNA follows: TGTGCCAGCAGCCCACGGGGGCCAGGGAACACTGAAGCTTTCTTT. Complete variable domain (other parts from reference TRBV7-3 and TRBJ1-1): GAGVSQTPSNKVTEKGKYVELRCDPISGHTALYWYRQSLGQGPEFLIYFQGTGAADDSGLPNDRFFAVRPEGSVSTLKIQRTERGDSAVYLCASSPRGPGNTEAFFGQGTRLTVV.